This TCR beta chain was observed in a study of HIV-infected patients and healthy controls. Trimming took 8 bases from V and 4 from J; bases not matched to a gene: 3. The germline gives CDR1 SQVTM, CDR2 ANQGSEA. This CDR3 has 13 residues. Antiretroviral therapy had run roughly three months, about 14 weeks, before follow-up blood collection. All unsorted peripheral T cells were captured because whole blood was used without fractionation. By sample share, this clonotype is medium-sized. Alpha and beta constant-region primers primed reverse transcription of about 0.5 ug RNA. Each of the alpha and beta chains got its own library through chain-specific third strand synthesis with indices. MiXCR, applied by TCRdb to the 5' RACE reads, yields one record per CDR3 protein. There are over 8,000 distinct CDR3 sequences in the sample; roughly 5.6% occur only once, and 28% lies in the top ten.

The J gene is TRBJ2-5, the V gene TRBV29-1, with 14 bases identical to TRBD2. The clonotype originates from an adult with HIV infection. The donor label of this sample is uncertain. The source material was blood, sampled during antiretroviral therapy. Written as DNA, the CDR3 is TGCAGCATGGGACTAGCGGGAGTAGAGACCCAGTACTTC. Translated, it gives CSMGLAGVETQYF.